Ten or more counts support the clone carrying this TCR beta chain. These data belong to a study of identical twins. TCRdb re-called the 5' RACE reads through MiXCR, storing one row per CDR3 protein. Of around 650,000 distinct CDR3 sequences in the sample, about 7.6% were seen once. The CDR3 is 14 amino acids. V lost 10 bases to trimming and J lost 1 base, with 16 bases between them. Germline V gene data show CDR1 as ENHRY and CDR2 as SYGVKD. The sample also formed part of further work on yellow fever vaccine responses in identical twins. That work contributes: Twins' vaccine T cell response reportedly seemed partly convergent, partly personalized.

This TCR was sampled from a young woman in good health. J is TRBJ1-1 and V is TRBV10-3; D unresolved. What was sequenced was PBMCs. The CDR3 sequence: CATGPTNANTEAFF. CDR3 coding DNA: TGTGCCACCGGACCTACCAACGCGAACACTGAAGCTTTCTTT.